The clone carrying this T cell receptor beta chain was counted a few times. This sample is part of a study of HIV-infected patients and healthy controls. Each CDR3 protein gets one entry after TCRdb re-called the 5' RACE reads with MiXCR. The sample includes about 67,000 distinct CDR3 sequences, about 17% of them seen just once. With 8 bases removed from V and 1 base from J, the gap between germline ends came to 9 bases. This CDR3 is 13 amino acids long. CDR1 and CDR2 (germline): MNHNS, SASEGT. This chain uses TRBV6-1 with TRBJ1-5, with TRBD1 as a possible D gene (6 bases). The sample consisted of CD4+ T cells from blood. The receptor was isolated from a human donor in good health. The CDR3 DNA reads as TGTGCCAGCCGAGGGGGAAGCAATCAGCCCCAGCATTTT. This sequence encodes CASRGGSNQPQHF.